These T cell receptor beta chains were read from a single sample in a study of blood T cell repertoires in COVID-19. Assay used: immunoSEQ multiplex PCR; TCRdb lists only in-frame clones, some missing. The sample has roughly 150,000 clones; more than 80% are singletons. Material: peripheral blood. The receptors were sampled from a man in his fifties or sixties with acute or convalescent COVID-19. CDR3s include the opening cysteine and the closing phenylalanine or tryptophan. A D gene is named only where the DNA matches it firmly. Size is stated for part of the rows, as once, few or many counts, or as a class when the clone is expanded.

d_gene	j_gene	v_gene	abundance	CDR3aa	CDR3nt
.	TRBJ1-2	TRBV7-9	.	CASSPMGANYGYTF	TGTGCCAGCAGCCCCATGGGAGCTAACTATGGCTACACCTTC
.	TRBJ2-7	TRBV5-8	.	CASSYLDGTISYEQYF	TGTGCCAGCAGCTACCTAGACGGGACAATCTCCTACGAGCAGTACTTC
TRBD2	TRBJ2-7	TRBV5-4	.	CASSLAALAGTTREQYF	TGTGCCAGCAGCTTGGCCGCTTTAGCGGGAACTACACGGGAGCAGTACTTC
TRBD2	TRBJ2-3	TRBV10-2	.	CASSRTSGGASDTQYF	TGCGCCAGCAGTAGAACTAGCGGGGGGGCGTCAGATACGCAGTATTTT
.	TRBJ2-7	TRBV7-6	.	CASSLGSLSFNEQYF	TGTGCCAGCAGCTTAGGGTCCCTTAGCTTTAACGAGCAGTACTTC
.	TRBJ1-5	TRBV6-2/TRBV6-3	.	CASSTRSNQPQHF	TGTGCCAGCAGTACAAGAAGCAATCAGCCCCAGCATTTT
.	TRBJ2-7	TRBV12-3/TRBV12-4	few	CASRSGAYEQYF	TGTGCCAGCAGATCAGGGGCCTACGAGCAGTACTTC
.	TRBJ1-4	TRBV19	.	CASSITGSNEKLFF	TGTGCCAGTAGTATTACAGGCTCTAATGAAAAACTGTTTTTT
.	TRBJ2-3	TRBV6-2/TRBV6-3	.	CASSYEGGSTDTQYF	TGTGCCAGCAGTTATGAAGGGGGTAGCACAGATACGCAGTATTTT
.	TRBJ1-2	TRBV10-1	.	CASSHLASGYTF	TGCGCCAGCAGTCACCTCGCCAGTGGCTACACCTTC
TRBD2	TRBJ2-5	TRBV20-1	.	CSASSLAGVTPRETQYF	TGCAGTGCTAGTTCCCTAGCGGGGGTAACTCCCCGGGAGACCCAGTACTTC
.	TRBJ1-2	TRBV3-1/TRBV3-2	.	CASSREPLYGYTF	TGTGCCAGCTCGCGGGAACCCCTCTATGGCTACACCTTC
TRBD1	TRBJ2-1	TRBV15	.	CATGPGQTYNEQFF	TGTGCCACCGGACCGGGACAGACCTACAATGAGCAGTTCTTC
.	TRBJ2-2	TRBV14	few	CASSQVYGGVTGELFF	TGTGCCAGCAGCCAAGTTTACGGAGGAGTCACCGGGGAGCTGTTTTTT
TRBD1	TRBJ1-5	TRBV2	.	CASRQGANQPQHF	TGTGCCAGTAGACAGGGAGCTAATCAGCCCCAGCATTTT
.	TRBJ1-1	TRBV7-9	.	CASSPGANTEAFF	TGTGCCAGCAGCCCAGGGGCAAACACTGAAGCTTTCTTT
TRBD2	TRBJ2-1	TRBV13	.	CASTHKAGGRNEQFF	TGTGCCAGCACCCATAAAGCGGGGGGGCGGAATGAGCAGTTCTTC
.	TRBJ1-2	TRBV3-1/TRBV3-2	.	CASSQRGFSTPTF	TGTGCCAGCAGCCAAAGGGGATTCTCCACTCCGACCTTC
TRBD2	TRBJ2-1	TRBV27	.	CASSPTSGEYNEQFF	TGTGCCAGCAGCCCAACTAGCGGGGAATATAATGAGCAGTTCTTC
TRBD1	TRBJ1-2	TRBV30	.	CAWSRDRLYGYTF	TGTGCCTGGAGCCGGGACAGGCTCTATGGCTACACCTTC
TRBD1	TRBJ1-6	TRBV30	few	CAWSVRRGLSSPLHF	TGTGCCTGGAGTGTTCGGAGGGGGCTAAGTTCACCCCTCCACTTT
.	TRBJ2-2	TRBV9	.	CASSELHRVTGELFF	TGTGCCAGCAGCGAACTTCACCGGGTCACCGGGGAGCTGTTTTTT
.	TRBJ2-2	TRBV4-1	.	CASSQVRGYTGELFF	TGCGCCAGCAGCCAAGTTAGGGGATACACCGGGGAGCTGTTTTTT
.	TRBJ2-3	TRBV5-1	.	CASSLGSTVSTDTQYF	TGCGCCAGCAGCTTGGGTTCGACAGTAAGCACAGATACGCAGTATTTT
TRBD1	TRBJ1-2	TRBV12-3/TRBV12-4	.	CASSSDRGGYTF	TGTGCCAGCAGTTCGGACAGGGGCGGCTACACCTTC
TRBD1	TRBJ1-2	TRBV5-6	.	CASSPTGAGGYTF	TGTGCCAGCAGCCCAACAGGGGCGGGGGGCTACACCTTC
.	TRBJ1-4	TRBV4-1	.	CASSHDIATNEKLFF	TGCGCCAGCAGCCATGATATAGCAACTAATGAAAAACTGTTTTTT
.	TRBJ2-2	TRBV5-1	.	CASSSDSHTGELFF	TGCGCCAGCAGCTCGGACAGTCACACCGGGGAGCTGTTTTTT
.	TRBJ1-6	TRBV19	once	CASQPGGSYNSPLHF	TGTGCCAGCCAACCCGGGGGCTCCTATAATTCACCCCTCCACTTT
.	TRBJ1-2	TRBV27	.	CASTYLGGYGYTF	TGTGCCAGCACTTACCTGGGGGGGTATGGCTACACCTTC
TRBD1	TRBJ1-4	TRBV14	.	CASSHRVRDRGEKLFF	TGTGCCAGCAGCCACCGCGTCCGGGACAGGGGCGAAAAACTGTTTTTT
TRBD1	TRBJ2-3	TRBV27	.	CASSFRQGNTQYF	TGTGCCAGCAGTTTCAGACAGGGTAATACGCAGTATTTT
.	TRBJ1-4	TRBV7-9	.	CASSRVLDGEKLFF	TGTGCCAGCAGCCGAGTCCTCGACGGGGAAAAACTGTTTTTT
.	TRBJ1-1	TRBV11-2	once	CASSLGSVTEAFF	TGTGCCAGCAGCTTAGGTTCGGTCACTGAAGCTTTCTTT
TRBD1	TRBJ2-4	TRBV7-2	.	CASSYGQGDRNIQYF	TGTGCCAGCAGCTACGGACAGGGGGACAGAAACATTCAGTACTTC
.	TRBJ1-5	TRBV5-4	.	CASSLGPPGPQHF	TGTGCCAGCAGCTTGGGGCCCCCGGGGCCCCAGCATTTT
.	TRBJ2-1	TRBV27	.	CASSLGWGGGNEQFF	TGTGCCAGCAGTTTAGGGTGGGGGGGCGGCAATGAGCAGTTCTTC
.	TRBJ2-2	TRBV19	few	CASSGGYGELFF	TGTGCCAGTAGTGGCGGGTACGGGGAGCTGTTTTTT
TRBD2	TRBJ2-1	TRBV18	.	CASSFAGGRYNEQFF	TGTGCCAGCTCGTTCGCGGGGGGGCGCTACAATGAGCAGTTCTTC
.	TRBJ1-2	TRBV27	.	CASSPNGVPTGYGYTF	TGTGCCAGCAGCCCTAATGGGGTACCAACAGGCTATGGCTACACCTTC
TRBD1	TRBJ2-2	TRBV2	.	CASSVQGAGELFF	TGTGCCAGCAGTGTGCAGGGGGCCGGGGAGCTGTTTTTT
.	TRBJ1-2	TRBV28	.	CASSFRGEWGYGYTF	TGTGCCAGCAGTTTTCGGGGGGAATGGGGCTATGGCTACACCTTC